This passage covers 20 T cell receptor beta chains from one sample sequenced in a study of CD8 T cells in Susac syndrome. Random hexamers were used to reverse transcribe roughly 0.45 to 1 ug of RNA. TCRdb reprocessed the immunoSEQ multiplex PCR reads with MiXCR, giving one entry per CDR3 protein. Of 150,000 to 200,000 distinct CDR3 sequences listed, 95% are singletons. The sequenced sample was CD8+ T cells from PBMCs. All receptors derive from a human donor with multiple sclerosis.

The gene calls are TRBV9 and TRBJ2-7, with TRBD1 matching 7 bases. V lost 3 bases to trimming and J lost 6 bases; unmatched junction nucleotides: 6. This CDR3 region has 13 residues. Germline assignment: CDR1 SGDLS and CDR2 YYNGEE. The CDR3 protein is CASSAGTAREQYF. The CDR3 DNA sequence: TGTGCCAGCAGCGCCGGGACAGCCCGCGAGCAGTACTTC.

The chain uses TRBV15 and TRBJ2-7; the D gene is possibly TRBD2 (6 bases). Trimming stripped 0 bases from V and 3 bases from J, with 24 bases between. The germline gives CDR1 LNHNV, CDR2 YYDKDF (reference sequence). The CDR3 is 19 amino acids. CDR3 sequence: CATSRDTEWESGTYYEQYF. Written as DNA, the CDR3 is TGTGCCACCAGCAGAGATACAGAGTGGGAGTCAGGGACTTACTACGAGCAGTACTTC.

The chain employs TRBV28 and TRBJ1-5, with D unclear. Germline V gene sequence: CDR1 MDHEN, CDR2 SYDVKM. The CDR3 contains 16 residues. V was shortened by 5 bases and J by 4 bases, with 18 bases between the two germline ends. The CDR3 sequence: CASSGYDRGRNQPQHF. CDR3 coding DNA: TGTGCCAGCAGTGGCTATGACCGGGGTAGGAATCAGCCCCAGCATTTT.

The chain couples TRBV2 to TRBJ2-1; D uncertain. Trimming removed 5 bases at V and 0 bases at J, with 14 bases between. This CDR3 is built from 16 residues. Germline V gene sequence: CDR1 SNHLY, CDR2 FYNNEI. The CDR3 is CASSQSDPSSYNEQFF. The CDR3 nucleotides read TGTGCCAGCAGTCAAAGTGACCCGAGCTCCTACAATGAGCAGTTCTTC.

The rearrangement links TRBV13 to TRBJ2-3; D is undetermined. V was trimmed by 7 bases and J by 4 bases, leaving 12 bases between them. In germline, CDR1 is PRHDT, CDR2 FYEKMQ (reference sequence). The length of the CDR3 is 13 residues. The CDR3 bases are TGTGCCAGCACCTCACAACCGGCAGATACGCAGTATTTT. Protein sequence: CASTSQPADTQYF.

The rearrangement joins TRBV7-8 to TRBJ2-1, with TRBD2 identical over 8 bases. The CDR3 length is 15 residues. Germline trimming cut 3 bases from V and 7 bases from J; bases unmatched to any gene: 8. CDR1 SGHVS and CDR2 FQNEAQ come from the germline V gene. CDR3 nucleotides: TGTGCCAGCAGCTTTTATCTGGCTAGCGGGAATGAGCAGTTCTTC. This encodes CASSFYLASGNEQFF.

Here the CDR3 reads CASSQDDTSGAYNEQFF. The CDR3 DNA is TGTGCCAGCAGCCAAGACGACACTAGCGGAGCCTACAATGAGCAGTTCTTC. The chain couples TRBV3-1 to TRBJ2-1; TRBD2 agrees at 8 bases. Germline lookup yields CDR1 LGHDT and CDR2 YNNKEL (reference sequence). Trimming at V came to 0 bases and at J to 2 bases, leaving 6 bases not matched to a gene. CDR3 length: 17 residues.

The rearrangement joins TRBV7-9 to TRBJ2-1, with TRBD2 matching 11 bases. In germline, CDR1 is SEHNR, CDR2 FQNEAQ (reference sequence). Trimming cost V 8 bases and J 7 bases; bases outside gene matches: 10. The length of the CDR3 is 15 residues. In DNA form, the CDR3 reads TGTGCCAGCGTACCCGGAATAGCGGGGGGGAATGAGCAGTTCTTC. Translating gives CASVPGIAGGNEQFF.

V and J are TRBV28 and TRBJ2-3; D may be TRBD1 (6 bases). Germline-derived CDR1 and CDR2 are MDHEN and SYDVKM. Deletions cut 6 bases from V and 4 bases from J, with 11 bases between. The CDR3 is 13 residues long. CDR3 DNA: TGTGCCAGCAGGGTGACAGGATCAGATACGCAGTATTTT. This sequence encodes CASRVTGSDTQYF.

The chain's CDR3 is CASSQVADEQYF. The CDR3 nucleotides read TGCGCCAGCAGCCAAGTTGCCGACGAGCAGTACTTC. This chain links TRBV4-1 with TRBJ2-7; D gene ambiguous. CDR3 length equals 12 residues. The V gene's germline CDR1 is MGHRA and CDR2 YSYEKL. V lost 1 base to trimming and J lost 5 bases, with 6 bases between them.

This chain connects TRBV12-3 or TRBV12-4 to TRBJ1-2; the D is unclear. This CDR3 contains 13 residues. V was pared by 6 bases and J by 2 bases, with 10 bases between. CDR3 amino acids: CASSPTSNYGYTF. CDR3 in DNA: TGTGCCAGCAGCCCAACGTCGAACTATGGCTACACCTTC.

CDR3 bases: TGTGCCAGCAGCCACGGCGGCACAGTTTCCTACGAGCAGTACTTC. This sequence encodes CASSHGGTVSYEQYF. The chain uses TRBV7-9 and TRBJ2-7; no firm D call. The CDR3 has 15 residues. V was pared by 5 bases and J by 1 base, with 15 bases between. The germline V gene has CDR1 SEHNR and CDR2 FQNEAQ (reference sequence).

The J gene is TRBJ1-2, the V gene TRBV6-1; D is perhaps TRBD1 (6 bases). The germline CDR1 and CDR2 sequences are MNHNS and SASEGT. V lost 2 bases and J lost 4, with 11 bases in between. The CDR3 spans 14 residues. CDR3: CASSELLGAYGYTF. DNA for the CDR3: TGTGCCAGCAGTGAACTTCTGGGGGCCTATGGCTACACCTTC.

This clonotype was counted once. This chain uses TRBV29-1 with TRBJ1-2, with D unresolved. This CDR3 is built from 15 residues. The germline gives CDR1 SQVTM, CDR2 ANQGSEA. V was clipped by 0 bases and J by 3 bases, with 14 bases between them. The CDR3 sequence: CSVEDGEYWHYGYTF. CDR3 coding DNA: TGCAGCGTTGAAGATGGGGAATATTGGCACTATGGCTACACCTTC.

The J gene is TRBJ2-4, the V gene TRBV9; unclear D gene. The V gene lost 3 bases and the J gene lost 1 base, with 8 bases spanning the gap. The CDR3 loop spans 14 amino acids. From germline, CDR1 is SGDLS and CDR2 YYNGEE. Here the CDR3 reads CASSGLEAKNIQYF. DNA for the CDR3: TGTGCCAGCAGCGGACTGGAGGCCAAAAACATTCAGTACTTC.

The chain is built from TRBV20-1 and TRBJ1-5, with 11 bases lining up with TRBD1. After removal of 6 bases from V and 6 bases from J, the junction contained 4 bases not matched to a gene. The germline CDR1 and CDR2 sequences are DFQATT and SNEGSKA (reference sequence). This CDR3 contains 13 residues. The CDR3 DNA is TGCAGTGCAGGACAGGGGGCCGGTCAGCCCCAGCATTTT. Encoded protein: CSAGQGAGQPQHF.

CDR3 sequence reads: CSVEGNRVDNYEQYF. The CDR3 nucleotides read TGCAGCGTTGAAGGAAACAGGGTGGACAACTACGAGCAGTACTTC. The chain recombines TRBV29-1 with TRBJ2-7, with a tentative D call TRBD1 (6 bases). Germline CDR1 and CDR2: SQVTM and ANQGSEA. Trimming took off 1 base at V and 3 bases at J, with 16 bases between the two ends. The CDR3 has 15 residues.

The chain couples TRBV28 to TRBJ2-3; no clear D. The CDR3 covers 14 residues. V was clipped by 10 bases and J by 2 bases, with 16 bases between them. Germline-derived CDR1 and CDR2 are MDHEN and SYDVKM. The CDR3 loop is CATRIMGSTDTQYF. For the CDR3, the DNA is TGTGCCACCAGGATCATGGGCTCCACAGATACGCAGTATTTT.

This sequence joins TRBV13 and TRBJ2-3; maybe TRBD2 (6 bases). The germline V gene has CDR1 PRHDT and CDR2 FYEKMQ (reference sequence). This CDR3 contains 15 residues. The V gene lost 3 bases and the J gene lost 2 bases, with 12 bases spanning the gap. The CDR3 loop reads CASSFLAEATDTQYF. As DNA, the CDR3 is TGTGCCAGCAGCTTCTTAGCGGAAGCCACAGATACGCAGTATTTT.

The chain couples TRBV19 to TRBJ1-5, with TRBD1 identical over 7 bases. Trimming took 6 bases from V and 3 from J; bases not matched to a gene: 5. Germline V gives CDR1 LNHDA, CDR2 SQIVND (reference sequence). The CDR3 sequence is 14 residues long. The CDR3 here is CASSRDSHNQPQHF. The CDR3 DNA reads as TGTGCCAGTAGCCGGGACAGCCACAATCAGCCCCAGCATTTT.